One and the same sample provided the 2 T cell receptor beta chains below, sequenced in a study of breast tumors, draining lymph nodes, adjacent tissues. Breast cancer patients provided tissue from their axillary draining lymph nodes. TCRdb fed the multiplex PCR reads into MiXCR, producing one record per CDR3 protein. The repertoire holds approximately 150,000 distinct CDR3 sequences, with about 33% as singletons. Sequencing was carried out using axillary lymph node tissue. All receptors derive from a female donor with breast cancer. Some clones in this sample may be carry-over from other donors' samples.

This clonotype was seen repeatedly, ten times or more. This sequence joins TRBV3-1 and TRBJ2-5; no clear D gene. The CDR3 covers 14 residues. From germline, CDR1 is LGHDT and CDR2 YNNKEL (reference sequence). V was trimmed by 1 base and J by 1 base, leaving 7 bases between them. The CDR3 nucleotides are TGTGCCAGCAGCCAAGGGGGTTTCCAAGAGACCCAGTACTTC. Its translation is CASSQGGFQETQYF.

This clonotype occurred many times. The rearrangement joins TRBV10-2 to TRBJ2-2; weak D call: TRBD2 (7 bases). V was clipped by 3 bases and J by 5 bases, with 22 bases between them. CDR3 length: 18 amino acids. Germline loops: CDR1 WSHSY, CDR2 SAAADI. The CDR3 DNA reads TGCGCCAGCAGTGATTCCCTAGGGGGGAGGGGAGGAACCGGGGAGCTGTTTTTT. It translates to CASSDSLGGRGGTGELFF.